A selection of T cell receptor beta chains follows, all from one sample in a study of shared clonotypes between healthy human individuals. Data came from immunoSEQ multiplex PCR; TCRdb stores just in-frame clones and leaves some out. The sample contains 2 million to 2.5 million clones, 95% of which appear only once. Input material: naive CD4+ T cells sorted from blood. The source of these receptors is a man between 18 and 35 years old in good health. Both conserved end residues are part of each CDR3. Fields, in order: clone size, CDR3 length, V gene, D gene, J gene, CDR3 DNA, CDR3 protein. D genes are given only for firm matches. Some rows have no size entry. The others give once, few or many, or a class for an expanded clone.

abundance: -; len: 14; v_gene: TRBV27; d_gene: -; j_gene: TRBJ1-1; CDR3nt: TGTGCCAGCAGTCCAAGAGCCGGGGGCACTGAAGCTTTCTTT; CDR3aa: CASSPRAGGTEAFF
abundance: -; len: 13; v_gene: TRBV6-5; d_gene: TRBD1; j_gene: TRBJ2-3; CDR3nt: TGTGCCAGCAGTAAACAGGGGACAGATACGCAGTATTTT; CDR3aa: CASSKQGTDTQYF
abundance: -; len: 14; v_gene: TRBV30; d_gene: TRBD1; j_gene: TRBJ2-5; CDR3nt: TGTGCCTGGACTCCGACGACAGGGAAAGGGACCCAGTACTTC; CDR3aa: CAWTPTTGKGTQYF
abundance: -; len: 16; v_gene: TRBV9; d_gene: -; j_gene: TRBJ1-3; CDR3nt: TGTGCCAGCAGCGTAGCCAACTCTCTCTCTGGAAACACCATATATTTT; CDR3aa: CASSVANSLSGNTIYF
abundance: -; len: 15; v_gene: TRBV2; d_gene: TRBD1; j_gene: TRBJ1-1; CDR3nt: TGTGCCATAATGCGGGACAGGGCATATCACACTGAAGCTTTCTTT; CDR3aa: CAIMRDRAYHTEAFF
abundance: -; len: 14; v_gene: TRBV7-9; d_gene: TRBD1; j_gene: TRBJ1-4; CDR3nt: TGTGCCAGCAGCTTGCCGGGACAGGGGGGAAAACTGTTTTTT; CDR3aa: CASSLPGQGGKLFF
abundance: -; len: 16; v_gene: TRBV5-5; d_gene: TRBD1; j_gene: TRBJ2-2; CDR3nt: TGTGCCAGCAGCTTCGGGACAGCCCCGAACACCGGGGAGCTGTTTTTT; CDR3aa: CASSFGTAPNTGELFF
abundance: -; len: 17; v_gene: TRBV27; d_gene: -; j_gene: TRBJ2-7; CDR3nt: TGTGCCAGCAGTTTGGGGGTTATGAAGGGAGTCTCCTACGAGCAGTACTTC; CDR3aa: CASSLGVMKGVSYEQYF
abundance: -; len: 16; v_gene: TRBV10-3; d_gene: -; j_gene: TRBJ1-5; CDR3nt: TGTGCCATCAGTGAAGAGGAAGCCCGGAGCAATCAGCCCCAGCATTTT; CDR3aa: CAISEEEARSNQPQHF
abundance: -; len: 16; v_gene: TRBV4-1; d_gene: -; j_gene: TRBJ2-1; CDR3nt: TGCGCCAGCAGCCAAGACGGGTCTGCCGTTGCCATTGAGCAGTTCTTC; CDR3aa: CASSQDGSAVAIEQFF
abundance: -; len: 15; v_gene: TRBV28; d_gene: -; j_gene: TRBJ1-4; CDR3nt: TGTGCCAGCTGCTCTTACACCACAACTAATGAAAAACTGTTTTTT; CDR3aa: CASCSYTTTNEKLFF
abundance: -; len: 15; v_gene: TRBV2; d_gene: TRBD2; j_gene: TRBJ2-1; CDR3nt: TGTGCCAGCAGTGAAGTTAGCGGGGGAGGTAATGAGCAGTTCTTC; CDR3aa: CASSEVSGGGNEQFF
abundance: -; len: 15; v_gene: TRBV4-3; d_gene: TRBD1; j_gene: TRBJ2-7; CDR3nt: TGCGCCAGCAGCCGGGGGAGACAGGGGCCCTACGAGCAGTACTTC; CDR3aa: CASSRGRQGPYEQYF
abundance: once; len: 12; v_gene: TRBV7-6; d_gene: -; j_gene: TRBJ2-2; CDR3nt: TGTGCCAGCAGCCTCATGTCCGGGGAGCTGTTTTTT; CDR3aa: CASSLMSGELFF
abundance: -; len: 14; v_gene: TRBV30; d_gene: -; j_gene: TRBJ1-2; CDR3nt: TGTGCCTGGAGTGGGACAGTCACCAACTATGGCTACACCTTC; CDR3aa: CAWSGTVTNYGYTF
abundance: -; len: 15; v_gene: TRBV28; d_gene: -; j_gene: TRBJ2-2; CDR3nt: TGTGCCACCGGAAGCGTGGCAACGAACACCGGGGAGCTGTTTTTT; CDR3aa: CATGSVATNTGELFF
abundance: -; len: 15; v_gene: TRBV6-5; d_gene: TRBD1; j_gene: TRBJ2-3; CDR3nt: TGTGCCAGCAGTTACGGAGACAGGGCGGCAGATACGCAGTATTTT; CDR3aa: CASSYGDRAADTQYF
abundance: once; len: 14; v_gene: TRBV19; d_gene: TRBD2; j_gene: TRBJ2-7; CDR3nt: TGTGCCAGTAGTAGGGAGGGCTATTCCTACGAGCAGTACTTC; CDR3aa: CASSREGYSYEQYF
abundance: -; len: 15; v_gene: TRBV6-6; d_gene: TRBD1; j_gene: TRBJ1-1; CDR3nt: TGTGCCAGCAGTGGACAGGCGAACATGAACACTGAAGCTTTCTTT; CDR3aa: CASSGQANMNTEAFF
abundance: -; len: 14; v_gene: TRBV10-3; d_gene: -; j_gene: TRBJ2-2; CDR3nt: TGTGCCATCAGTGAGTCAGGGGGACCCGGGGAGCTGTTTTTT; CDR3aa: CAISESGGPGELFF
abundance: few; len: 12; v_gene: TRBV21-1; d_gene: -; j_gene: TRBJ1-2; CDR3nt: TGTGCCAGCAGCGAACAGGGACGGGGCTACACCTTC; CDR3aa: CASSEQGRGYTF
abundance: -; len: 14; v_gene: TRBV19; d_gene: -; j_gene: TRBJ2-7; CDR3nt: TGTGCCAGTAGTGGCGGACACCAGTCCTACGAGCAGTACTTC; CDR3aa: CASSGGHQSYEQYF
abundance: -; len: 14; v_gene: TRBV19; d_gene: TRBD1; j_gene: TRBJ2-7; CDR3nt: TGTGCCAGTAGTATGAGGACAGGCTCCTACGAGCAGTACTTC; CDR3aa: CASSMRTGSYEQYF
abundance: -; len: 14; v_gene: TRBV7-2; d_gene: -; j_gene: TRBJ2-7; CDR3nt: TGTGCCAGCAGCTTAGCGGTGAGGGCCTACGAGCAGTACTTC; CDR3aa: CASSLAVRAYEQYF
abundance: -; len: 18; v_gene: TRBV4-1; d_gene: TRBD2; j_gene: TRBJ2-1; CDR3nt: TGCGCCAGCAGCCAAGATAGCCCTACTAGCGGGAGTTGGAATGAGCAGTTCTTC; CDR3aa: CASSQDSPTSGSWNEQFF
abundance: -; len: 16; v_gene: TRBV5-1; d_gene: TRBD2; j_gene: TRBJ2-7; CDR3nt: TGCGCCAGCACCAGAGGGACTAGCGGGAGCTCCAACGAGCAGTACTTC; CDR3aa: CASTRGTSGSSNEQYF
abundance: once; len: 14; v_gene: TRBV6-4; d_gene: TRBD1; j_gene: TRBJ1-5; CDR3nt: TGTGCCAGCAGCCAAGGGACAGGGCGTCAGCCCCAGCATTTT; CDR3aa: CASSQGTGRQPQHF
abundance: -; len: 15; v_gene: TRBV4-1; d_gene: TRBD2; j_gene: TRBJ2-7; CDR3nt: TGCGCCAGCAGCCAAGGCGGGGGTTGGTCCTACGAGCAGTACTTC; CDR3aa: CASSQGGGWSYEQYF
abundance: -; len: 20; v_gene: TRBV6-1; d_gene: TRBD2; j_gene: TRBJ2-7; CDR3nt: TGTGCCAGCAGTGAAGAGGCGTCATATCCGGGACTAGCGAACTCCTACGAGCAGTACTTC; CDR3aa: CASSEEASYPGLANSYEQYF
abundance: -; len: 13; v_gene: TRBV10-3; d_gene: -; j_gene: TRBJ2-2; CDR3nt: TGTGCCATCAGTGAGAGCGAGGCCGGGGAGCTGTTTTTT; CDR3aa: CAISESEAGELFF
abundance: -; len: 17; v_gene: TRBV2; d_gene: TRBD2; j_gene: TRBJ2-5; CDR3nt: TGTGCCAGCAGTGCTTGGACTAGCGGGGGGATCCAAGAGACCCAGTACTTC; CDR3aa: CASSAWTSGGIQETQYF
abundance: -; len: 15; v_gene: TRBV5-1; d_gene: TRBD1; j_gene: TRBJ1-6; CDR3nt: TGCGCCAGCCGTATATCAGGGACAGAAAATTCACCCCTCCACTTT; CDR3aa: CASRISGTENSPLHF
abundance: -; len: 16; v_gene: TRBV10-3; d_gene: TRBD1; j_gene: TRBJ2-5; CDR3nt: TGTGCCATCAGTGAGTCGCCGGGACAGATAGGGGAGACCCAGTACTTC; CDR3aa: CAISESPGQIGETQYF
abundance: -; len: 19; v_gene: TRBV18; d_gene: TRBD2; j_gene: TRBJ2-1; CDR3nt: TGTGCCAGCTCACCACCGGGACTAGCGGGAGGCTCCTCCTACAATGAGCAGTTCTTC; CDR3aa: CASSPPGLAGGSSYNEQFF
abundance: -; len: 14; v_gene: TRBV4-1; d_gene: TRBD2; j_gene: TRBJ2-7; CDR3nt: TGCGCCAGCAGCCAAGGGGACTACTCCCTGGAGCAGTACTTC; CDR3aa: CASSQGDYSLEQYF
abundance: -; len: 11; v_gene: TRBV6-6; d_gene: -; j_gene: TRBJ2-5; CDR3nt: TGTGCCAGCAGTTCTCCCGGGACCCAGTACTTC; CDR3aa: CASSSPGTQYF
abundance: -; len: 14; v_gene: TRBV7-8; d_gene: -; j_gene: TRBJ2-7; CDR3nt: TGTGCCAGCAGCCCCCGAGACAGGTCCAACGAGCAGTACTTC; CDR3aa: CASSPRDRSNEQYF
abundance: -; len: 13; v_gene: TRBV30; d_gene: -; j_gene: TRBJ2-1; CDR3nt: TGTGCCTGGAGCGAGGGAACCTACAATGAGCAGTTCTTC; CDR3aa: CAWSEGTYNEQFF
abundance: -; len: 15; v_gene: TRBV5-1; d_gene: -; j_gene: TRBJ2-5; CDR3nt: TGCGCCAGCAGCTTGGCTAAGACAGCCCAAGAGACCCAGTACTTC; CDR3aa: CASSLAKTAQETQYF
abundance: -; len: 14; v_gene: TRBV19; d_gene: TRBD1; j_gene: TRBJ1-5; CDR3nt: TGTGCCAGTACCACTCAGGGGGCAAGTCAGCCCCAGCATTTT; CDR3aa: CASTTQGASQPQHF
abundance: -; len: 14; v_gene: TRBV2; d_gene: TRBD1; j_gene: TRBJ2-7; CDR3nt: TGTGCCAGCATGCCGGACAGGGTGGGCTACGAGCAGTACTTC; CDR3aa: CASMPDRVGYEQYF